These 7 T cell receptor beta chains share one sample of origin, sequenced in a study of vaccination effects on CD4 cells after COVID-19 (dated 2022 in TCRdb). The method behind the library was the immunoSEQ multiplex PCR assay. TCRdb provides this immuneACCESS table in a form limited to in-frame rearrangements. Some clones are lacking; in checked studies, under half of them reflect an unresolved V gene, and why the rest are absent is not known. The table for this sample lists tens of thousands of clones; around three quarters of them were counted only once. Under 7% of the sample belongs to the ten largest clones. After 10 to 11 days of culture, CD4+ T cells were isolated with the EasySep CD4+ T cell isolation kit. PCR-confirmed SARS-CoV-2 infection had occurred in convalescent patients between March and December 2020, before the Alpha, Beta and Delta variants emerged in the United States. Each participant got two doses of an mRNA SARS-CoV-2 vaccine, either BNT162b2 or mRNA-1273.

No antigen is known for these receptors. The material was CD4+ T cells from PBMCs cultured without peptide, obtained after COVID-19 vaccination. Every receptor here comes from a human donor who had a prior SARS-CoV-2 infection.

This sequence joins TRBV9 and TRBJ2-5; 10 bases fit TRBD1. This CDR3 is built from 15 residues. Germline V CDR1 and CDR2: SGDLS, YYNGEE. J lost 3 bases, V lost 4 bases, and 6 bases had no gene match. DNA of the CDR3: TGTGCCAGCAGCTTAGGGGGGACAGGGGAAGAGACCCAGTACTTC. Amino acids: CASSLGGTGEETQYF.

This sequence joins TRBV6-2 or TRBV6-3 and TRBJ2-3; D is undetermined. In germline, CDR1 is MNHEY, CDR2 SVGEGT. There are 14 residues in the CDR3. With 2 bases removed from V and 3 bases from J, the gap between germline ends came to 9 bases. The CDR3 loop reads CASSYPPLTDTQYF. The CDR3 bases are TGTGCCAGCAGTTACCCCCCCTTAACAGATACGCAGTATTTT.

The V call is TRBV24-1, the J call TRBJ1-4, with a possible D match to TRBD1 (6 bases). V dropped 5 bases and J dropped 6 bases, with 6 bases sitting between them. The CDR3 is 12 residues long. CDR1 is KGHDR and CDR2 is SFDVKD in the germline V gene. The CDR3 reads CATSGTDEKLFF. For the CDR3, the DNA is TGTGCCACCAGTGGGACAGATGAAAAACTGTTTTTT.

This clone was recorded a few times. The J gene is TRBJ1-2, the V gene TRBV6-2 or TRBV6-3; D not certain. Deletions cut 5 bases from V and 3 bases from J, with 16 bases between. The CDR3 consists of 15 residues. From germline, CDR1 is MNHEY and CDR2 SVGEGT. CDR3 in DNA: TGTGCCAGCAGTCAGAGGGTAGGGAGGGACTATGGCTACACCTTC. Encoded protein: CASSQRVGRDYGYTF.

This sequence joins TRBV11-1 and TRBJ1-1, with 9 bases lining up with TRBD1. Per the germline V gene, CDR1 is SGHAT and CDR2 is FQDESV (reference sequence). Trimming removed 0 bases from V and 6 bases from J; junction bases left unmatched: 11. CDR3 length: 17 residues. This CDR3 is CASSLAFSGTGLAEAFF. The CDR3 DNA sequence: TGTGCCAGCAGCTTAGCGTTCTCGGGGACAGGGTTGGCTGAAGCTTTCTTT. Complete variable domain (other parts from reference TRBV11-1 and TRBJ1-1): EAEVAQSPRYKITEKSQAVAFWCDPISGHATLYWYRQILGQGPELLVQFQDESVVDDSQLPKDRFSAERLKGVDSTLKIQPAELGDSAMYLCASSLAFSGTGLAEAFFGQGTRLTVV.

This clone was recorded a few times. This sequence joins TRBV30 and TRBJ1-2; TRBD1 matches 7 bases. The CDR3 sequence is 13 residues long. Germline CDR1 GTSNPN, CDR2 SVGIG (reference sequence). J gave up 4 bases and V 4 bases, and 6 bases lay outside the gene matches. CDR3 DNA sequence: TGTGCCTGGAACACAGGGGTGGGCTATGGCTACACCTTC. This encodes CAWNTGVGYGYTF.

CDR3 loop: CATSDTSGSHTDTQYF. CDR3 coding DNA: TGTGCCACCAGTGATACAAGCGGTTCACACACAGATACGCAGTATTTT. V is TRBV24-1 and J is TRBJ2-3; maybe TRBD2 (5 bases). Deletions cut 3 bases from V and 2 bases from J, with 14 bases between. CDR3 length: 16 residues. CDR1 and CDR2 (germline): KGHDR, SFDVKD.